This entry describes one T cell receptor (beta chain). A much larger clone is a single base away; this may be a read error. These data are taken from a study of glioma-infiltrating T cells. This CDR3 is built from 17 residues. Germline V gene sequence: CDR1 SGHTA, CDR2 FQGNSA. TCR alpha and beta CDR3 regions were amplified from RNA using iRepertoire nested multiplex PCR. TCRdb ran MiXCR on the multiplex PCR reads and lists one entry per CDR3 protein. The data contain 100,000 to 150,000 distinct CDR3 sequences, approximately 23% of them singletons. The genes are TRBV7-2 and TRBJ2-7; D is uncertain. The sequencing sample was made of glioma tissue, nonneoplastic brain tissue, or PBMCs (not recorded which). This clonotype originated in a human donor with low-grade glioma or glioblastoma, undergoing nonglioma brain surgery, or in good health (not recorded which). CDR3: CASRLGWALSKNYEQYF. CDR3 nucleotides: TGTGCCAGCCGCTTAGGGTGGGCCCTGAGCAAGAACTACGAGCAGTACTTC.